This T cell receptor beta chain was identified in a study of OX40 agonist ivuxolimab in advanced cancers. Study-wide findings and caveats: Partial responders treated at 0.1-3.0 mg/kg exhibited clonal expansion among the lowest measured. At 0.1 to 3.0 mg/kg and by week 6, CD4+ and CD8+ T cells in the blood had expanded clonally.

Concerning this clone itself: Its antigen is unidentified.

Germline assignment: CDR1 MDHEN and CDR2 SYDVKM. V lost 0 bases to trimming and J lost 4 bases, with 2 bases between them. The CDR3 is 12 residues long. Clones were read by immunoSEQ multiplex PCR, and TCRdb kept only the in-frame ones, dropping some. The sample contains 25,000 to 40,000 clones, 80% to 90% of which appear only once. V and J are TRBV28 and TRBJ2-3; the D is unclear. The sequenced sample was CD4+ or CD8+ T cells sorted from blood, obtained in a trial of the OX40 agonist ivuxolimab. The clonotype was recovered from an adult with an advanced solid tumor such as melanoma, head and neck, liver or kidney cancer. The CDR3 DNA sequence: TGTGCCAGCAGTTTATGGCCAGATACGCAGTATTTT. Residues: CASSLWPDTQYF.